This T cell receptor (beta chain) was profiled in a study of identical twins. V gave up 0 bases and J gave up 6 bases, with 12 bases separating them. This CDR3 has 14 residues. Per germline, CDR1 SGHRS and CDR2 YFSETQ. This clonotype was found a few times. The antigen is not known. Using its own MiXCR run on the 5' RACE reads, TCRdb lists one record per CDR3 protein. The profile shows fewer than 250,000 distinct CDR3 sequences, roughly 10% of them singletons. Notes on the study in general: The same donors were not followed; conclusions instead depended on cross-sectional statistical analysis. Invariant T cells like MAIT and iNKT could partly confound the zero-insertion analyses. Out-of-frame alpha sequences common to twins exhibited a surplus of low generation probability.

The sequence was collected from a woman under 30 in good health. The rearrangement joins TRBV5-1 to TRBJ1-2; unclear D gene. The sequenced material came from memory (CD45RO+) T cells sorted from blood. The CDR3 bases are TGCGCCAGCAGCTTGGAGAGTCGGGGTCATGGCTACACCTTC. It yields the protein CASSLESRGHGYTF.